These T cell receptor beta chains were read from a single sample in a study of cytomegalovirus exposure and HLA in healthy donors. Sequenced by immunoSEQ multiplex PCR; TCRdb stores in-frame clones only, minus some. The data show some 170,000 clones, roughly 8.7% seen once. The sample consisted of PBMCs. These receptors were taken from a woman aged 30 to 39 in good health and CMV-seropositive. CDR3s include the opening cysteine and the closing phenylalanine or tryptophan. The D gene is left open where the match is weak. Only some rows state a clone size, as once, few, many or a class for expanded clones.

d_call,j_call,clone_size,v_call,cdr3_nt,cdr3_aa
TRBD2,TRBJ2-1,few,TRBV30,TGTGCCTGGACTAGCGGGTCCCACAATGAGCAGTTCTTC,CAWTSGSHNEQFF
NA,TRBJ2-7,few,TRBV7-3,TGTGCCAGCAGCTTGATGACTACCTTCAGCTCCTACGAGCAGTACTTC,CASSLMTTFSSYEQYF
NA,TRBJ2-1,NA,TRBV6-5,TGTGCCAGCAGTTACTCGACGGTGGCGGAAAATGAGCAGTTCTTC,CASSYSTVAENEQFF
NA,TRBJ1-4,NA,TRBV4-1,TGCGCCAGCAGCCAATCCTTGGCAGTGTTGGGGGGTGCAACTAATGAAAAACTGTTTTTT,CASSQSLAVLGGATNEKLFF
NA,TRBJ1-5,once,TRBV30,TGTGCCTGGGACTATAGCAATCCGCCCCAGCATTTT,CAWDYSNPPQHF
TRBD2,TRBJ2-5,NA,TRBV5-1,TGCGCCAGCAGGAGGCGCGGGGGGGAAGAGACCCAGTACTTC,CASRRRGGEETQYF
NA,TRBJ2-7,NA,TRBV9,TGTGCCAGCAGCGCCTGGACTATCAAGTTAACCAACTACGAGCAGTACTTC,CASSAWTIKLTNYEQYF
TRBD1,TRBJ2-3,few,TRBV4-1,TGCGCCAGCAGCCAAAGGACGAGACAGGGGGCGGGTACGCAGTATTTT,CASSQRTRQGAGTQYF
TRBD2,TRBJ2-7,NA,TRBV2,TGTGCCAGCTGCTCGGGACTAAACGCCTACGAGCAGTACTTC,CASCSGLNAYEQYF
NA,TRBJ2-1,few,TRBV19,TGTGCCAGTAGTATTAGGTCGAGGGTTAGCTCCTACAATGAGCAGTTCTTC,CASSIRSRVSSYNEQFF
NA,TRBJ1-2,few,TRBV10-3,TGTGCCATCAGTGAGTCGGGCGGGGGGCTAGATGGCTACACCTTC,CAISESGGGLDGYTF
NA,TRBJ1-4,NA,TRBV7-9,TGTGCCAGCAGCTTAGAACGCGCAACTAATGAAAAACTGTTTTTT,CASSLERATNEKLFF
TRBD1,TRBJ2-4,NA,TRBV6-5,TGTGCCAGCAGCTGGACAGGGATGACCAAAAACATTCAGTACTTC,CASSWTGMTKNIQYF
NA,TRBJ2-1,few,TRBV2,TGTGCCAGCAGTGAAAATGGACTCAATGAGCAGTTCTTC,CASSENGLNEQFF
TRBD1,TRBJ1-1,few,TRBV5-1,TGCGCCAGCAGCCCCGGGACAGGGGCATTAACTGAAGCTTTCTTT,CASSPGTGALTEAFF
NA,TRBJ1-2,NA,TRBV5-1,TGCGCCAGCAGCTTGGTCCGGGAAGGCTACACCTTC,CASSLVREGYTF
TRBD2,TRBJ2-1,NA,TRBV7-9,TGTGCCAGCAGCCCGGACCCAGGGACTAGCGGGAGGCAAAATGAGCAGTTCTTC,CASSPDPGTSGRQNEQFF
NA,TRBJ1-2,NA,TRBV29-1,TGCAGCGTTGATGAGGTGGGGACTTATGGCTACACCTTC,CSVDEVGTYGYTF
TRBD2,TRBJ2-1,NA,TRBV6-1,TGTGCCAGCAGTGAGGATATAGCGGGAGTTTACAATGAGCAGTTCTTC,CASSEDIAGVYNEQFF
NA,TRBJ1-5,NA,TRBV30,TGTGCCTGGAGTGGGACCCGGGGCGCGGGACCCCAGCATTTT,CAWSGTRGAGPQHF
TRBD2,TRBJ2-1,NA,TRBV5-1,TGCGCCAGCAGTCCCGGACTAGCGGGAGACAATGAGCAGTTCTTC,CASSPGLAGDNEQFF
NA,TRBJ2-5,NA,TRBV27,TGTGCCAGCAGTCCGGGGCCCGTGGGGGGGACCCAGTACTTC,CASSPGPVGGTQYF
TRBD2,TRBJ2-1,few,TRBV10-3,TGTGCCATCAGTCTCCTAGCGGGGAATGAGCAGTTCTTC,CAISLLAGNEQFF
NA,TRBJ1-2,NA,TRBV2,TGTGCCAGGTACAGGGCTCCTAACTATGGCTACACCTTC,CARYRAPNYGYTF
TRBD2,TRBJ2-2,few,TRBV28,TGTGCCAGCAGTCACTCCTTTAGCGGGACAAGGTCGAACACCGGGGAGCTGTTTTTT,CASSHSFSGTRSNTGELFF
NA,TRBJ2-3,NA,TRBV29-1,TGCAGCGTTCGGGTACACACAGATACGCAGTATTTT,CSVRVHTDTQYF
TRBD2,TRBJ2-1,few,TRBV9,TGTGCCAGCAGCGTAATAAGCGGGACCGACAATGAGCAGTTCTTC,CASSVISGTDNEQFF
TRBD1,TRBJ2-7,NA,TRBV5-1,TGCGCCAGCAGCTTGATAGGGGGCCTGGATTACGACGAGCAGTACTTC,CASSLIGGLDYDEQYF
NA,TRBJ2-7,few,TRBV13,TGTGCCAGCAGCGGACCCAGGGTCGGTCTTTCCTACGAGCAGTACTTC,CASSGPRVGLSYEQYF
TRBD2,TRBJ2-3,NA,TRBV6-4,TGTGCCAGCAGTGACGGTAGCGGGGGTATCACAGATACGCAGTATTTT,CASSDGSGGITDTQYF
NA,TRBJ1-2,few,TRBV27,TGTGCCAGCAGTTTAACCCGACAGATAGCTAACTATGGCTACACCTTC,CASSLTRQIANYGYTF
TRBD2,TRBJ2-7,NA,TRBV19,TGTGCCAGTAGTCTTGGCGGGAGCTACGAGCAGTACTTC,CASSLGGSYEQYF
TRBD2,TRBJ2-1,NA,TRBV7-3,TGTGCCAGCAGCTCGGGACTAGCGGGATACAATGAGCAGTTCTTC,CASSSGLAGYNEQFF
NA,TRBJ2-2,few,TRBV7-3,TGTGCCAGCAGCTTTTCACTGAGGAACACCGGGGAGCTGTTTTTT,CASSFSLRNTGELFF
TRBD2,TRBJ2-1,few,TRBV29-1,TGCAGCGTCCGGTTCACCACTAGCGGGAGGGGGAATGAGCAGTTCTTC,CSVRFTTSGRGNEQFF
NA,TRBJ2-2,few,TRBV11-2,TGTGCCAGCAGCTTGGTACGACGAGGAACCGGGGAGCTGTTTTTT,CASSLVRRGTGELFF
NA,TRBJ1-2,NA,TRBV25-1,TGTGCCAGCACTGAAGGACAAAACTATGGCTACACCTTC,CASTEGQNYGYTF
NA,TRBJ1-5,few,TRBV6-1,TGTGCCAGCAGTGAATTTTGGGAGAACGGTCAGCCCCAGCATTTT,CASSEFWENGQPQHF
NA,TRBJ2-7,NA,TRBV9,TGTGCCAGCAGCGGGGGCCTAGGGGAATACGAGCAGTACTTC,CASSGGLGEYEQYF
NA,TRBJ2-3,once,TRBV18,TGTGCCAGCTCACCACCTTCAGGGGATACGCAGTATTTT,CASSPPSGDTQYF
NA,TRBJ2-7,few,TRBV7-3,TGTGCCAGCAGCTTACCAGGGGTGACTAACGAGCAGTACTTC,CASSLPGVTNEQYF
TRBD1,TRBJ1-2,few,TRBV10-2,TGCGCCAGCAGGGGTGAAGGGGGCTATCTTAGTGGCTACACCTTC,CASRGEGGYLSGYTF
TRBD1,TRBJ1-5,few,TRBV30,TGTGCCTGGATCAGGGGGCTATGGGATAGCAATCAGCCCCAGCATTTT,CAWIRGLWDSNQPQHF
NA,TRBJ2-3,few,TRBV7-3,TGTGCCAGCAGCTTAATGGGGCCAGATACGCAGTATTTT,CASSLMGPDTQYF
NA,TRBJ2-4,NA,TRBV7-9,TGTGCCAGCAGCTTAGCGTCGACTTTAAAAGCCAAAAACATTCAGTACTTC,CASSLASTLKAKNIQYF
TRBD2,TRBJ2-7,few,TRBV27,TGTGCCAGCAAACCTCTAGCGGGAGTCCACGAGCAGTACTTC,CASKPLAGVHEQYF
NA,TRBJ2-3,few,TRBV5-6,TGTGCCAGCAGCTTGGGGGGTTTGGGAGCAAGCACAGATACGCAGTATTTT,CASSLGGLGASTDTQYF
TRBD2,TRBJ2-7,NA,TRBV9,TGTGCCAGCAGCGTAGGGACTAGAGGCTACGAGCAGTACTTC,CASSVGTRGYEQYF
TRBD1,TRBJ2-3,NA,TRBV5-1,TGCGCCAGCAGCTTCGAGGACAGGGTTCTCACAGATACGCAGTATTTT,CASSFEDRVLTDTQYF
NA,TRBJ2-7,few,TRBV5-1,TGCGCCAGCAGCTCATGGGCGAGCTCCTACGAGCAGTACTTC,CASSSWASSYEQYF
TRBD2,TRBJ2-3,few,TRBV6-1,TGTGCCAGCAGTGGTGTCGGGGGGAGCACAGATACGCAGTATTTT,CASSGVGGSTDTQYF
TRBD2,TRBJ2-7,NA,TRBV7-9,TGTGCCAGCAGCTTAGGCGGGAGGGCATCCCTCTACGAGCAGTACTTC,CASSLGGRASLYEQYF
NA,TRBJ2-7,NA,TRBV5-6,TGTGCCAGCAGCCCCAGACTAGGAGGCTACGAGCAGTACTTC,CASSPRLGGYEQYF
NA,TRBJ2-3,NA,TRBV2,TGTGCCAGCATCGAGACTGGCGGTTCAGATACGCAGTATTTT,CASIETGGSDTQYF
NA,TRBJ2-1,few,TRBV2,TGTGCCAGCAGTGAGACAGCTAACAATGAGCAGTTCTTC,CASSETANNEQFF
TRBD1,TRBJ1-6,few,TRBV12-5,TGTGCTAGTGGTTTGGGGACAGGGGATTCACCCCTCCACTTT,CASGLGTGDSPLHF
NA,TRBJ1-3,NA,TRBV19,TGTGCCAGTAGTTCCCAGTACTCTGGAAACACCATATATTTT,CASSSQYSGNTIYF
NA,TRBJ2-1,few,TRBV19,TGTGCCAGTAGTATAAGTTTCACGTATCCCGACACTGAGCAGTTCTTC,CASSISFTYPDTEQFF
TRBD2,TRBJ2-3,NA,TRBV11-1,TGTGCCAGCAGCTCAATAGCGGGAGGCACAGATACGCAGTATTTT,CASSSIAGGTDTQYF
NA,TRBJ1-2,NA,TRBV7-2,TGTGCCAGCAGCTCCCGACTCAGGGATGGCTACACCTTC,CASSSRLRDGYTF